This TCR beta chain derives from a study of breast tumors, draining lymph nodes, adjacent tissues. Concerning this clonotype: Its specificity is unknown.

The CDR3 extends over 14 amino acids. The junction had 6 bases not matched to a gene; V was cut back by 5 bases and J by 3 bases. Study outcomes and limitations: Luminal-like breast cancer showed significantly greater tumor-nontumor repertoire similarity than basal-like breast cancer did. Data fit most tumor T cells coming from lymph node, expanding in tumor. Tumors had less TCR diversity than lymph nodes, more than nontumor tissue.

TCRdb reprocessed the multiplex PCR reads via MiXCR and lists one record per CDR3 protein. The table records about 12,000 distinct CDR3 sequences, roughly 70% of them present only once. The sequence was collected from a female donor with breast cancer. Some clones in this sample may be carry-over from other donors' samples. Sequenced sample: tumor-adjacent breast tissue. The chain is built from TRBV12-3 or TRBV12-4 and TRBJ2-5, with 7 bases aligning to TRBD2. The CDR3 region has the DNA TGTGCCAGCAGTCCATGGAGCGGGAAAGAGACCCAGTACTTC. It translates to CASSPWSGKETQYF.